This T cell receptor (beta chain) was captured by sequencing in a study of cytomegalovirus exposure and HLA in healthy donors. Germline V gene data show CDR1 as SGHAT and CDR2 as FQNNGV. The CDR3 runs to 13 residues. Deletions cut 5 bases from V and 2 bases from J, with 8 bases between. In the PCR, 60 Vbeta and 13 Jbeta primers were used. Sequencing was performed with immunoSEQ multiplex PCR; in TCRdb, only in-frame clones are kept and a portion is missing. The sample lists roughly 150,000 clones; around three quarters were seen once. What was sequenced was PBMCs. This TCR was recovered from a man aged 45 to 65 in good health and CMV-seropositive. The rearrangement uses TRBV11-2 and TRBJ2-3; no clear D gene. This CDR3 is CASSTEHTDTQYF. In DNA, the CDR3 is TGTGCCAGCAGCACTGAGCACACAGATACGCAGTATTTT.